This T cell receptor beta chain is from a study of identical twins' blood T cells. Libraries were made from RNA as TCR cDNA, using a modified protocol. One entry per CDR3 protein results from TCRdb running MiXCR on the 5' RACE reads. The table records 350,000 to 400,000 distinct CDR3 sequences, roughly 27% of them present only once. The V end lost 2 bases, the J end lost 8 bases, and 12 bases lay between the germline ends. The CDR3 totals 13 residues. Germline CDR1 and CDR2: LGHDT and YNNKEL (reference sequence). This clonotype was picked up a small number of times. Its antigen is currently unknown. The study's findings and limits: Twins reportedly had markedly more similar V usage than unrelated donors, even among out-of-frame TCRbeta clonotypes.

The sequence derives from a woman between 18 and 50 years old in good health. This chain links TRBV3-1 with TRBJ1-2; unclear D gene. Sequences were obtained from PBMCs. CDR3 protein: CASSQRGSDGYTF. CDR3 nucleotides: TGTGCCAGCAGCCAAAGAGGCTCGGACGGCTACACCTTC.